Shown below are 14 T cell receptor beta chains from a single sample sequenced in a study of CD8+ T cells in alopecia areata. Sample treatment: oral pan-JAK inhibitor, 5-10 mg twice daily. Obtained from alopecia areata patients were lesional scalp punch biopsies along with peripheral blood. Reverse transcribed after extraction, RNA yielded cDNA as the sequencing template. Here immunoSEQ multiplex PCR was the method, and the copy in TCRdb shows in-frame clones only, minus some. This sample has roughly 4,000 clones, with more than 55% found just once. The sequencing used skin, collected at week 24, from a patient treated with tofacitinib. The receptors were gathered from a human donor with alopecia areata.

This clone has only one observation. This rearrangement joins TRBV27 to TRBJ2-2, with D possibly being TRBD1 (6 bases). Germline CDR1 is MNHEY and CDR2 is SMNVEV (reference sequence). The CDR3 is 13 residues long. V shed 10 bases and J shed 4 bases, with 13 bases lying between them. CDR3 sequence: CANLDSVTGELFF. CDR3 DNA sequence: TGTGCCAACCTGGACAGTGTCACCGGGGAGCTGTTTTTT.

The V call is TRBV7-2, the J call TRBJ2-1, with 8 nucleotides matching TRBD2. The J segment lost 4 bases and the V segment lost 6 bases, leaving 14 bases of the junction unmatched. The germline gives CDR1 SGHTA, CDR2 FQGNSA. CDR3 size: 17 residues. The CDR3 protein is CASRTQGGRSSYNEQFF. In nucleotides, the CDR3 is TGTGCCAGCAGAACCCAGGGCGGGAGGTCCTCTTACAATGAGCAGTTCTTC.

The chain employs TRBV6-4 and TRBJ2-1; 7 bases map to TRBD2. J was trimmed by 6 bases and V by 0 bases; bases with no gene match: 2. Germline CDR1 reads MRHNA; CDR2 reads SNTAGT. This CDR3 is built from 14 residues. This chain's CDR3 is CASSDSPGGNEQFF. CDR3 in DNA: TGTGCCAGCAGTGACTCTCCGGGGGGCAATGAGCAGTTCTTC.

The chain recombines TRBV5-5 with TRBJ1-1; D unresolved. Trimming cost V 3 bases and J 4 bases, with 16 bases left between them. There are 15 residues in the CDR3. The V gene's germline CDR1 is SGHKS and CDR2 YYEKEE (reference sequence). The CDR3 DNA sequence: TGTGCCAGCAGCTCGGTCGTGGGCAGTGGCACTGAAGCTTTCTTT. Translating it yields CASSSVVGSGTEAFF.

The chain combines TRBV19 with TRBJ1-1; weak D call: TRBD1 (6 bases). Trimming shortened V by 5 bases and J by 8 bases, and 12 bases separated the two germline ends. CDR1 LNHDA and CDR2 SQIVND come from the germline V gene (reference sequence). The length of the CDR3 is 12 residues. The CDR3 nucleotides read TGTGCCAGTAGTTCGGACAGCCAAGAAGCTTTCTTT. Translation: CASSSDSQEAFF.

The chain uses TRBV5-5 and TRBJ1-2, with unresolved D. Looked up from germline, CDR1 is SGHKS and CDR2 is YYEKEE (reference sequence). V was shortened by 0 bases and J by 5 bases, with 5 bases between the two germline ends. The CDR3 runs to 12 residues. The CDR3 DNA is TGTGCCAGCAGCTTGGAGAGATATGGCTACACCTTC. Translating it yields CASSLERYGYTF.

The gene calls are TRBV12-2 and TRBJ2-7; TRBD2, the table's D call, lacks a check against the DNA. TRBV12-2 constitutes a pseudogene. This CDR3 spans 15 amino acids. The CDR3 bases are TGTGCAAGTCGCTTAGCTGCCGCGGTTTCCTACGAGCAGTACTTC. Amino acids: CASRLAAAVSYEQYF.

V is TRBV7-2 and J is TRBJ2-7; 10 nucleotides agree with TRBD1. There are 17 residues in the CDR3. The germline CDR1 and CDR2 sequences are SGHTA and FQGNSA. V lost 1 base to trimming and J lost 5 bases; unmatched junction nucleotides: 11. CDR3 coding DNA: TGTGCCAGCAGCTTAGTTATGGGACAGGGGAGGCTCAACGAGCAGTACTTC. It encodes CASSLVMGQGRLNEQYF.

The V and J genes are TRBV25-1 and TRBJ1-6; possible D gene TRBD1, 6 bases. Germline V gives CDR1 MGHDK, CDR2 SYGVNS. Trimming shortened V by 6 bases and J by 4 bases, and 10 bases separated the two germline ends. The CDR3 runs to 14 residues. CDR3 sequence reads: CASSLTGYNSPLHF. For the CDR3, the DNA is TGTGCCAGCAGCTTGACAGGTTATAATTCACCCCTCCACTTT.

The chain links TRBV7-9 to TRBJ2-5, with a weak D call TRBD1 (5 bases). This CDR3 has 15 amino acids. V lost 4 bases, J lost 2 bases, and 14 bases lay in between. Germline-derived CDR1 and CDR2 are SEHNR and FQNEAQ (reference sequence). Written as DNA, the CDR3 is TGTGCCAGCAGCTATTTAGGGGCCTTGCAAGAGACCCAGTACTTC. It specifies CASSYLGALQETQYF.

The chain links TRBV5-1 to TRBJ1-5; tentatively, D is TRBD1 (6 bases). Trimming took off 4 bases at V and 7 bases at J, with 18 bases between the two ends. CDR1 is SGHRS, CDR2 YFSETQ, per germline. There are 15 residues in the CDR3. This CDR3 reads CASSQTGGVGQPQHF. The CDR3 coding sequence is TGCGCCAGCAGCCAGACAGGCGGAGTGGGGCAGCCCCAGCATTTT.

Only one count was recorded for this clone. The chain is built from TRBV2 and TRBJ2-3; D is unclear. The CDR3 length is 15 residues. The germline gives CDR1 SNHLY, CDR2 FYNNEI. The V end lost 3 bases, the J end lost 1 base, and 11 bases lay between the germline ends. The CDR3: CASSESGPRTDTQYF. The CDR3 nucleotides are TGTGCCAGCAGTGAGTCTGGACCCCGCACAGATACGCAGTATTTT.

Sample share makes this clone large (0.1 to 1%). CDR3 bases: TGTGCCAGCAGCTTAGCGGAGGGAGATACGCAGTATTTT. It codes for CASSLAEGDTQYF. This chain joins TRBV7-2 and TRBJ2-3, with D tentatively TRBD2 (6 bases). Per germline, CDR1 SGHTA and CDR2 FQGNSA. V lost 0 bases and J lost 5, with 6 bases in between. The CDR3 has 13 amino acids.

V gene TRBV19 combines with J gene TRBJ1-2, with D possibly matching TRBD1 (5 bases). Germline V lookup: CDR1 LNHDA, CDR2 SQIVND (reference sequence). This CDR3 spans 14 amino acids. Trimming pared 4 bases from V and 3 bases from J, leaving 12 bases between. CDR3 in DNA: TGTGCCAGTAGTACCGGGACGCTTTACTATGGCTACACCTTC. Amino acid sequence: CASSTGTLYYGYTF.